This entry lists 26 T cell receptor beta chains sequenced from one sample in a study of blood T cells in healthy people across ages. Sample-barcoded 5' priming and a J-beta primer mix drove a second PCR of about 7 to 11 cycles. MiXCR, run by TCRdb on the 5' RACE reads, gives a single entry per CDR3 protein. This table has about a million distinct CDR3 sequences, about 44% appearing once. The sample comprised blood. These receptors were taken from a man aged 25 to 45 in good health.

The J gene is TRBJ2-3, the V gene TRBV6-2 or TRBV6-3, with D maybe TRBD1 (5 bases). There are 19 residues in the CDR3. Germline V gene data show CDR1 as MNHEY and CDR2 as SVGEGT. Trimming removed 6 bases at V and 0 bases at J, with 25 bases between. The CDR3 loop reads CASSRVALNRQFSTDTQYF. The CDR3 DNA reads TGTGCCAGCAGCAGAGTAGCCCTGAACCGACAGTTTAGCACAGATACGCAGTATTTT.

V and J are TRBV29-1 and TRBJ2-7, with D possibly matching TRBD1 (6 bases). This CDR3 contains 14 residues. Germline CDR1 reads SQVTM; CDR2 reads ANQGSEA. V was shortened by 3 bases and J by 3 bases, with 15 bases between the two germline ends. The CDR3 sequence is CSVEPQGRGYEQYF. In DNA form, the CDR3 reads TGCAGCGTTGAGCCCCAGGGGCGCGGCTACGAGCAGTACTTC.

The J gene is TRBJ2-7, the V gene TRBV9, with TRBD2 identical over 9 bases. This CDR3 comprises 15 residues. The V gene end was trimmed by 5 bases and the J gene end by 0 bases; junction bases not matched to a gene: 6. The germline V gene encodes CDR1 SGDLS and CDR2 YYNGEE. CDR3 bases: TGTGCCAGCAGTGAAAGCGGGGGGCTCTCCTACGAGCAGTACTTC. It encodes CASSESGGLSYEQYF.

The V and J genes are TRBV7-2 and TRBJ2-1; 12 nucleotides match TRBD2. CDR1 and CDR2 (germline): SGHTA, FQGNSA. There are 16 residues in the CDR3. Trimming removed 5 bases from V and 7 bases from J; junction bases left unmatched: 9. CDR3 sequence (DNA): TGTGCCAGCAGCAGGCTAGCGGGGGGGCCACAAAATGAGCAGTTCTTC. Its protein product is CASSRLAGGPQNEQFF. Full variable domain (outside the CDR3, taken from reference TRBV7-2 and TRBJ2-1): GAGVSQSPSNKVTEKGKDVELRCDPISGHTALYWYRQSLGQGLEFLIYFQGNSAPDKSGLPSDRFSAERTGGSVSTLTIQRTQQEDSAVYLCASSRLAGGPQNEQFFGPGTRLTVL.

This chain links TRBV3-1 with TRBJ2-4, with 7 nucleotides matching TRBD1. The length of the CDR3 is 16 residues. Germline-derived CDR1 and CDR2 are LGHDT and YNNKEL (reference sequence). After removal of 4 bases from V and 8 bases from J, the junction contained 14 bases not matched to a gene. The DNA of the CDR3 is TGTGCCAGCAGCCCGACAGGGCTGAGAGAGGTGGACATTCAGTACTTC. Protein: CASSPTGLREVDIQYF.

This clonotype was seen more than once but under ten times. The chain joins TRBV6-5 to TRBJ2-5, with D hard to call. Germline V lookup: CDR1 MNHEY, CDR2 SVGAGI. The CDR3 sequence is 13 residues long. Between the trimmed V and J ends, which lost 2 bases and 7 bases, there was a span of 11 bases. This CDR3 reads CASSYGLEGTQYF. Here the CDR3 DNA reads TGTGCCAGCAGTTACGGGTTAGAAGGGACCCAGTACTTC.

In its sample, this clonotype was seen many times. The J gene is TRBJ2-6, the V gene TRBV27; possibly TRBD2 for D (5 bases). The CDR3 totals 17 residues. The V and J ends lost 2 bases and 0 bases respectively, with 11 bases between them. Germline values: CDR1 MNHEY, CDR2 SMNVEV (reference sequence). CDR3 region: CASSLGGSFSGANVLTF. The CDR3 region has the DNA TGTGCCAGCAGTTTAGGAGGTTCTTTCTCTGGGGCCAACGTCCTGACTTTC.

V and J are TRBV29-1 and TRBJ2-5; 7 bases are shared with TRBD1. The CDR3 totals 16 residues. Germline V gene sequence: CDR1 SQVTM, CDR2 ANQGSEA. J gave up 1 base and V 4 bases, and 12 bases lay outside the gene matches. The CDR3: CSVGRTWDSVQETQYF. The CDR3 DNA sequence: TGCAGCGTTGGGCGGACCTGGGACAGCGTCCAAGAGACCCAGTACTTC.

The V gene is TRBV5-1, the J gene TRBJ1-2; D is unresolved. The CDR3 spans 14 residues. Germline lookup yields CDR1 SGHRS and CDR2 YFSETQ. V lost 0 bases and J lost 4, with 10 bases in between. CDR3 nucleotides: TGCGCCAGCAGCTTGGAAGGGCTCAGCTATGGCTACACCTTC. Its translation: CASSLEGLSYGYTF.

The chain uses TRBV27 and TRBJ1-2; 7 bases map to TRBD1. After removal of 4 bases from V and 8 bases from J, the junction contained 13 bases not matched to a gene. This CDR3 region has 15 residues. Germline CDR1 reads MNHEY; CDR2 reads SMNVEV (reference sequence). The CDR3 is CASSSSQGSRGGYTF. In nucleotides, the CDR3 is TGTGCCAGCAGTTCCTCACAGGGGTCCAGGGGAGGCTACACCTTC.

The rearrangement links TRBV5-1 to TRBJ2-7; tentative D call: TRBD2 (5 bases). CDR3 length: 15 residues. Trimming removed 0 bases from V and 2 bases from J, with 12 bases in between. The germline gives CDR1 SGHRS, CDR2 YFSETQ. CDR3: CASSLDADGTYEQYF. The CDR3 region has the DNA TGCGCCAGCAGCTTGGACGCGGACGGGACCTACGAGCAGTACTTC.

The chain combines TRBV2 with TRBJ2-7; the D is unclear. The V gene lost 7 bases and the J gene lost 1 base, with 11 bases spanning the gap. This CDR3 contains 13 residues. Germline V lookup: CDR1 SNHLY, CDR2 FYNNEI. CDR3 amino acids: CASIGSLSYEQYF. The DNA of the CDR3 is TGTGCCAGCATCGGTAGCCTTTCCTACGAGCAGTACTTC.

This clonotype came up a few times. The genes are TRBV29-1 and TRBJ2-5; TRBD2 agrees at 8 bases. The CDR3 is 12 amino acids. After removal of 3 bases from V and 3 bases from J, the junction contained 0 bases not matched to a gene. CDR1 and CDR2 from the germline V gene are SQVTM and ANQGSEA. CDR3 protein: CSVDGGEETQYF. CDR3 DNA: TGCAGCGTTGACGGGGGGGAAGAGACCCAGTACTTC.

The rearrangement uses TRBV6-5 and TRBJ2-2, with 9 bases lining up with TRBD1. Germline CDR1 MNHEY, CDR2 SVGAGI. The CDR3 contains 16 residues. V lost 2 bases, J lost 7 bases, and 8 bases stayed unmatched. The CDR3 reads CASSYAGTGNRGELFF. CDR3 sequence (DNA): TGTGCCAGCAGTTACGCCGGGACAGGGAATCGCGGGGAGCTGTTTTTT.

This chain uses TRBV6-9 with TRBJ2-5, with D hard to call. The V gene lost 2 bases and the J gene lost 2 bases, with 18 bases spanning the gap. CDR1 is MNHGY and CDR2 is SVAAGI in the germline V gene. CDR3 length: 17 amino acids. CDR3 loop: CASSYQPAQQIQETQYF. The CDR3, as DNA: TGTGCCAGCAGTTATCAGCCAGCCCAACAGATACAAGAGACCCAGTACTTC.

The chain joins TRBV7-2 to TRBJ2-3; D gene unclear. This CDR3 contains 11 residues. Germline V gene data show CDR1 as SGHTA and CDR2 as FQGNSA. Trimming removed 4 bases from V and 7 bases from J, with 6 bases in between. The CDR3 sequence: CASSSPNTQYF. The CDR3 nucleotides read TGTGCCAGCAGCTCCCCAAATACGCAGTATTTT.

A remark on this clonotype: The junction departs from germline at one end; a sequencing error may be responsible. The rearrangement uses TRBV5-1 and TRBJ2-1, with 9 bases lining up with TRBD2. CDR3 length: 16 amino acids. In germline, CDR1 is SGHRS, CDR2 YFSETQ. In DNA, the CDR3 is TGCGCCAGCAAAATAGTAGCGGGGGATACCTACAATGAGCAGTTCTTT. Residues: CASKIVAGDTYNEQFF.

This sequence joins TRBV28 and TRBJ2-5, with 10 bases identical to TRBD1. The end of the DNA is better explained by TRBJ2-7, so the J call may be wrong. CDR3 size: 15 residues. Germline lookup yields CDR1 MDHEN and CDR2 SYDVKM. Here the CDR3 DNA reads TGTGCCAGCAGGTACTCCGGGACAGGGGCGCTCGAGCAGTACTTC. It is translated as CASRYSGTGALEQYF.

In nucleotides, the CDR3 is TGCAGCGTTGAAGGGGTGGCGAGGGAGACCCAGTACTTC. As protein: CSVEGVARETQYF. V and J are TRBV29-1 and TRBJ2-5, with D uncertain. CDR1 is SQVTM and CDR2 is ANQGSEA in the germline V gene. V was cut by 1 base and J by 5 bases, with 11 bases left in between. The CDR3 has 13 residues.

With respect to this clonotype: This may be a read error: a much more frequent sequence differs by one nucleotide. This chain uses TRBV29-1 with TRBJ2-5, with 7 bases fitting TRBD2. V shed 0 bases, J shed 5 bases, and the junction held 6 bases outside the gene matches. Germline CDR1 reads SQVTM; CDR2 reads ANQGSEA. CDR3 length equals 14 residues. CDR3 in amino acids: CSVEEVLAWETQYF. The DNA of the CDR3 is TGCAGCGTTGAAGAGGTACTAGCGTGGGAGACCCAGTACTTC.

The rearrangement uses TRBV9 and TRBJ2-1; 9 nucleotides line up with TRBD1. The CDR3 sequence is 15 residues long. Trimming cost V 2 bases and J 6 bases; bases outside gene matches: 6. Germline loops: CDR1 SGDLS, CDR2 YYNGEE. CDR3 in amino acids: CASSVEDRGINEQFF. CDR3 sequence (DNA): TGTGCCAGCAGCGTCGAGGACAGGGGAATCAATGAGCAGTTCTTC.

Note on this clonotype: One end of the junction does not line up with germline, which may come from a read error. V usage is TRBV6-1 and J usage is TRBJ2-3; 12 nucleotides agree with TRBD2. Looked up from germline, CDR1 is MNHNS and CDR2 is SASEGT. CDR3 length equals 16 residues. Here the CDR3 DNA reads TGTGCCGGCAGTCAGACTAGCGGGGGTGGAACAGATACGCAGTATTTT. Amino acid sequence: CAGSQTSGGGTDTQYF.

This clonotype was counted a few times. As DNA, the CDR3 is TGTGCCAGCAGCGGTAGCGGGGGGGCCCTCCTCTACGAGCAGTACTTC. Protein sequence: CASSGSGGALLYEQYF. The chain joins TRBV7-2 to TRBJ2-7; 11 bases agree with TRBD2. Germline V gives CDR1 SGHTA, CDR2 FQGNSA. V gave up 5 bases and J gave up 3 bases; unmatched junction bases: 9. The CDR3 extends over 16 amino acids.

This clonotype was recorded many times. The chain couples TRBV7-2 to TRBJ2-3, with D perhaps given as TRBD1 or TRBD2 (6 bases each). The CDR3 sequence is 16 residues long. Germline V CDR1 and CDR2: SGHTA, FQGNSA. Deletions cut 8 bases from V and 6 bases from J, with 24 bases between. The CDR3 DNA reads as TGTGCCAGCCGATACTTGGGGGGCGCGACCCCCGATACGCAGTATTTT. It specifies CASRYLGGATPDTQYF.

The genes are TRBV20-1 and TRBJ2-3, with 8 bases fitting TRBD1. Germline trimming cut 3 bases from V and 1 base from J; bases unmatched to any gene: 3. Germline loops: CDR1 DFQATT, CDR2 SNEGSKA (reference sequence). The CDR3 runs to 14 residues. The chain's CDR3 is CSASRGRGTDTQYF. The CDR3, as DNA: TGCAGTGCTAGCAGGGGGCGCGGCACAGATACGCAGTATTTT.

This clonotype was found many times. V gene TRBV7-2 combines with J gene TRBJ1-4, with 9 bases that match TRBD1. Germline V gives CDR1 SGHTA, CDR2 FQGNSA. The J segment lost 10 bases and the V segment lost 5 bases, leaving 11 bases of the junction unmatched. The CDR3 contains 15 residues. The CDR3 here is CASSGSGTGPGKLFF. CDR3 nucleotides: TGTGCCAGCAGCGGCTCCGGGACAGGGCCGGGAAAACTGTTTTTT.